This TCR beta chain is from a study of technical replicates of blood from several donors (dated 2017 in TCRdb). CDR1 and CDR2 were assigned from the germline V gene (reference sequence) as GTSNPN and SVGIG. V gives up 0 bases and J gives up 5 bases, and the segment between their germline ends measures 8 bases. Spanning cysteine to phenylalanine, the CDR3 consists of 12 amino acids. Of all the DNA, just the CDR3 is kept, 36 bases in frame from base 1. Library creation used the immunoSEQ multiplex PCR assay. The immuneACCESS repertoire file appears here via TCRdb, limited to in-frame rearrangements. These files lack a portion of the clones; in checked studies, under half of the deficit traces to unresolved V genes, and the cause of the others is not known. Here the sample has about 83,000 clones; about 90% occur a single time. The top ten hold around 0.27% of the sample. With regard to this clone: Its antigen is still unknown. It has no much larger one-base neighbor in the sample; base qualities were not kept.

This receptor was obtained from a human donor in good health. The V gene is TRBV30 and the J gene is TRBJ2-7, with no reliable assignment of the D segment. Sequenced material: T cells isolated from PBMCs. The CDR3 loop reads CAWSVLYDEQYF. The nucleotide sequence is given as TGTGCCTGGAGTGTACTATACGACGAGCAGTACTTC. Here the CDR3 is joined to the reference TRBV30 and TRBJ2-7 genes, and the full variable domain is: SQTIHQWPATLVQPVGSPLSLECTVEGTSNPNLYWYRQAAGRGLQLLFYSVGIGQISSEVPQNLSASRPQDRQFILSSKKLLLSDSGFYLCAWSVLYDEQYFGPGTRLTVT.